This T cell receptor (beta chain) appears in the sequencing data of a study of blood T cells in healthy people across ages. It was with a sample-barcoded 5' primer and a J-beta primer mix that a second PCR of about 6 to 11 cycles was run. TCRdb redid the calling of the 5' RACE reads with MiXCR, one entry per CDR3 protein. The sample has a few hundred thousand distinct CDR3 sequences, roughly a quarter seen once. The J segment lost 10 bases and the V segment lost 5 bases, leaving 22 bases of the junction unmatched. The germline gives CDR1 MNHEY, CDR2 SMNVEV (reference sequence). The CDR3 has 17 residues. These same records also appear under a second study, on T cells of mothers and their children. From that study: In the second PCR, M1S primer introduced barcodes and 2-4 random bases.

Specimen: blood. This sequence was found in a boy aged 2 to 10 in good health. V is TRBV27 and J is TRBJ1-1, with 7 bases aligning to TRBD1. The CDR3 here is CASSPPSPVRQGSVAFF. The CDR3 bases are TGTGCCAGCAGTCCACCCTCCCCGGTTAGACAGGGTTCTGTAGCTTTCTTT.